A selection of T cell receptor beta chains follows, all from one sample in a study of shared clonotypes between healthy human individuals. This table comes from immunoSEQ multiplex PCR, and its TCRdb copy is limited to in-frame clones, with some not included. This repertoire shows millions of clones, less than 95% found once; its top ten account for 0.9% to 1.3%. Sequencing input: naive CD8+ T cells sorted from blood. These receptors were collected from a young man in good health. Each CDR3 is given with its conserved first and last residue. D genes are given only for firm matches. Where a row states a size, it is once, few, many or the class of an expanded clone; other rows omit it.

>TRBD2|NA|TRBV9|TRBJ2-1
CASNDREGEQFF
TGTGCCAGCAACGACCGGGAGGGTGAGCAGTTCTTC
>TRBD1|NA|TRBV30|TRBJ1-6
CAWSSGTGDPLHF
TGTGCCTGGAGCTCGGGGACAGGGGACCCCCTCCACTTT
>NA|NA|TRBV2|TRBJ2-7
CASSGTDSYEQYF
TGTGCCAGCAGTGGGACAGACTCCTACGAGCAGTACTTC
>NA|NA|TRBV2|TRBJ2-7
CASSEAEQRVLLYEQYF
TGTGCCAGCAGTGAAGCTGAACAAAGGGTGTTGCTCTACGAGCAGTACTTC
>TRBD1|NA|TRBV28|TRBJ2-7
CASSLFLSGTGHEQYF
TGTGCCAGCAGTTTATTTCTATCCGGGACAGGGCACGAGCAGTACTTC
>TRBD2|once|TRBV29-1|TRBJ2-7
CSVEDRGGTYEQYF
TGCAGCGTTGAAGATCGGGGGGGAACCTACGAGCAGTACTTC
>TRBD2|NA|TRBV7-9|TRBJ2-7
CASSLVVRLAGAISYEQYF
TGTGCCAGCAGCTTAGTGGTGAGACTAGCGGGAGCGATTTCCTACGAGCAGTACTTC
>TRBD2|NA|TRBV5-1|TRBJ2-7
CASSYERGGSYEQYF
TGCGCCAGCAGTTATGAGCGGGGGGGATCCTACGAGCAGTACTTC
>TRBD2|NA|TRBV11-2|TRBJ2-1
CASSSGLAIYEQFF
TGTGCCAGCAGCTCTGGACTAGCTATCTATGAGCAGTTCTTC
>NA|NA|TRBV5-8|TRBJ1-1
CASSGDWGEAFF
TGTGCCAGCAGCGGGGATTGGGGTGAAGCTTTCTTT
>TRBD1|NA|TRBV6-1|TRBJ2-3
CASSDRQGRRSDTQYF
TGTGCCAGCAGTGACAGACAGGGTAGAAGGTCGGATACGCAGTATTTT
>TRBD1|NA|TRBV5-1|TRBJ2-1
CASSFTGGPYNEQFF
TGCGCCAGCAGCTTCACAGGGGGCCCCTACAATGAGCAGTTCTTC
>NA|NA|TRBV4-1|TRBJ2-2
CASSHTPARVQNTGELFF
TGCGCCAGCAGCCATACCCCCGCCCGGGTCCAGAACACCGGGGAGCTGTTTTTT
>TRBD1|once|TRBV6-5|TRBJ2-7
CASSYSLGQRDTEQYF
TGTGCCAGCAGTTACTCCCTGGGACAGAGGGACACCGAGCAGTACTTC
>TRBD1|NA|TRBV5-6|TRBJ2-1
CASIGTGGNEQFF
TGTGCCAGCATCGGGACAGGTGGCAATGAGCAGTTCTTC
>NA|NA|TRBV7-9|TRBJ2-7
CASSHPTGSSYEQYF
TGTGCCAGCAGCCACCCCACAGGGAGCTCCTACGAGCAGTACTTC
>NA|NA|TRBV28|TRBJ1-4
CASRLNIATNEKLFF
TGTGCCAGCAGATTAAATATTGCAACTAATGAAAAACTGTTTTTT
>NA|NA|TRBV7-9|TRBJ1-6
CASSHSWGNNSPLHF
TGTGCCAGCAGCCATTCGTGGGGGAATAATTCACCCCTCCACTTT
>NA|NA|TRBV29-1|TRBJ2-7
CSVLIPGTYEQYF
TGCAGCGTCCTTATTCCGGGGACCTACGAGCAGTACTTC
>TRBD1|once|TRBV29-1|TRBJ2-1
CSVDGTGGPNEQFF
TGCAGCGTTGATGGGACAGGGGGCCCCAATGAGCAGTTCTTC
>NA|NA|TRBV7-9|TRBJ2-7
CASSLVFPYEQYF
TGTGCCAGCAGCTTAGTATTCCCCTACGAGCAGTACTTC
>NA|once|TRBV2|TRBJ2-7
CASSPFRTLYEQYF
TGTGCCAGCAGTCCTTTCAGGACCCTCTACGAGCAGTACTTC
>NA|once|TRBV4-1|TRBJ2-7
CASSQALTGSVAYEQYF
TGCGCCAGCAGCCAAGCCCTGACGGGGTCGGTTGCCTACGAGCAGTACTTC
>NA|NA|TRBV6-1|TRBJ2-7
CASSERAGIITYEQYF
TGTGCCAGCAGTGAAAGAGCAGGAATTATAACCTACGAGCAGTACTTC
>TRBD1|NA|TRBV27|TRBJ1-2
CASSLRQGHYGYTF
TGTGCCAGCAGTCTTCGACAGGGGCACTATGGCTACACCTTC
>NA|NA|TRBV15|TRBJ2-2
CATSPANTGELFF
TGTGCCACCAGCCCCGCTAACACCGGGGAGCTGTTTTTT
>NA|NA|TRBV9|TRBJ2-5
CASSVGGGTETQYF
TGTGCCAGCAGCGTAGGCGGTGGCACGGAGACCCAGTACTTC
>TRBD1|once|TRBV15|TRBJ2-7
CATSRDLPDRGGYEQYF
TGTGCCACCAGCAGAGATCTTCCAGACAGGGGCGGATACGAGCAGTACTTC
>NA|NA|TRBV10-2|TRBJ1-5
CASRLEVNQPQHF
TGCGCCAGCAGACTCGAAGTGAATCAGCCCCAGCATTTT
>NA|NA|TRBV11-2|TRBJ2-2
CASSFSSAGELFF
TGTGCCAGCAGCTTCTCTAGCGCCGGGGAGCTGTTTTTT
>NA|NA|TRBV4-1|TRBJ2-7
CASSQGWQGSYEQYF
TGCGCCAGCAGCCAAGGCTGGCAGGGAAGCTACGAGCAGTACTTC
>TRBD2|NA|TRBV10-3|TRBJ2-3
CAISGLAGVGILDTQYF
TGTGCCATCAGCGGACTAGCGGGAGTAGGGATTTTAGATACGCAGTATTTT
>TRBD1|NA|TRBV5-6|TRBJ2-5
CASSLRDSWVETQYF
TGTGCCAGCAGCTTGAGGGACAGCTGGGTGGAGACCCAGTACTTC
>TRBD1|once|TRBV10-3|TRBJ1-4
CAISESGTGSFANEKLFF
TGTGCCATCAGTGAGTCTGGGACAGGGAGTTTTGCTAATGAAAAACTGTTTTTT
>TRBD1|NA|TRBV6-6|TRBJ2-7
CASSNPGQGNVYEQYF
TGTGCCAGCAGTAACCCAGGACAGGGGAATGTCTACGAGCAGTACTTC
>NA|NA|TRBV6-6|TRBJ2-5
CASSYSGGRGETQYF
TGTGCCAGCAGTTACTCAGGGGGGCGGGGAGAGACCCAGTACTTC
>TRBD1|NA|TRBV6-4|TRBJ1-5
CASSERTGGNQPQHF
TGTGCCAGCAGTGAACGGACAGGCGGTAATCAGCCCCAGCATTTT
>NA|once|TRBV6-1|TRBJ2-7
CASSEYGASSYEQYF
TGTGCCAGCAGTGAATATGGGGCAAGCTCCTACGAGCAGTACTTC
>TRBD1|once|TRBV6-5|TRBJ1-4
CASSYGTGINEKLFF
TGTGCCAGCAGTTACGGGACAGGCATTAATGAAAAACTGTTTTTT
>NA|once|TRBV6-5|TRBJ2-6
CASRLSGANVLTF
TGTGCCAGCCGTCTGTCTGGGGCCAACGTCCTGACTTTC
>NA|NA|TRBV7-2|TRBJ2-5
CASSLVGGPETQYF
TGTGCCAGCAGCTTAGTAGGTGGTCCGGAGACCCAGTACTTC